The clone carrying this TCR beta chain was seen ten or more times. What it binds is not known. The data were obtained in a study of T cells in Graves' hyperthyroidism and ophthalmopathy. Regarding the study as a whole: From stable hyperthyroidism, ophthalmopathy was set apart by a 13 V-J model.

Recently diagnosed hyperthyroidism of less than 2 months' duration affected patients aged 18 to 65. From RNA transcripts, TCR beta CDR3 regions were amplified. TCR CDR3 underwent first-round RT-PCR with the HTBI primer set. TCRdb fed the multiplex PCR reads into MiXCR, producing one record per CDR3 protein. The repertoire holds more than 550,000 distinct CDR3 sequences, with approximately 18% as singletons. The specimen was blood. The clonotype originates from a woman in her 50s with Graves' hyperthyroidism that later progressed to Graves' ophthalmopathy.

The CDR3 DNA follows: TGCGCCAGCAGCTTGAGCCCAGGGGGCACCTACGAGCAGTACTTC. It specifies CASSLSPGGTYEQYF. V and J are TRBV5-1 and TRBJ2-7, with TRBD1 identical over 8 bases. Germline lookup yields CDR1 SGHRS and CDR2 YFSETQ. J gave up 2 bases and V 1 base, and 5 bases lay outside the gene matches. There are 15 residues in the CDR3. Variable domain in full (rest from reference TRBV5-1 and TRBJ2-7): KAGVTQTPRYLIKTRGQQVTLSCSPISGHRSVSWYQQTPGQGLQFLFEYFSETQRNKGNFPGRFSGRQFSNSRSEMNVSTLELGDSALYLCASSLSPGGTYEQYFGPGTRLTVT.